This TCR beta chain was identified in a study of cytomegalovirus exposure and HLA in healthy donors. Only a few counts were recorded for this clone. Its antigen is still unknown. Germline loops: CDR1 SGHVS, CDR2 FQNEAQ. Trimming cost V 5 bases and J 5 bases, with 15 bases left between them. The CDR3 runs to 15 residues. General study points: Several of the most significant clusters appeared linked to common viral pathogens, based on a later analysis. Immune exposure data for these donors was limited to CMV serostatus.

Both 60 Vbeta primers and 13 Jbeta primers went into the PCR. TCRdb's copy holds only in-frame clones and misses some; the assay was immunoSEQ multiplex PCR. The repertoire consists of roughly 92,000 clones, with about four fifths occurring once and the leading ten covering approximately 30%. This receptor was taken from a man between 45 and 60 years old in good health and CMV-seropositive. The sequencing sample was made of PBMCs. The rearrangement uses TRBV7-8 and TRBJ1-4, with D perhaps TRBD1 (6 bases). CDR3 DNA sequence: TGTGCCAGCAGCCTCCAACAGGGCTACAATGAAAAACTGTTTTTT. Amino acid sequence: CASSLQQGYNEKLFF.